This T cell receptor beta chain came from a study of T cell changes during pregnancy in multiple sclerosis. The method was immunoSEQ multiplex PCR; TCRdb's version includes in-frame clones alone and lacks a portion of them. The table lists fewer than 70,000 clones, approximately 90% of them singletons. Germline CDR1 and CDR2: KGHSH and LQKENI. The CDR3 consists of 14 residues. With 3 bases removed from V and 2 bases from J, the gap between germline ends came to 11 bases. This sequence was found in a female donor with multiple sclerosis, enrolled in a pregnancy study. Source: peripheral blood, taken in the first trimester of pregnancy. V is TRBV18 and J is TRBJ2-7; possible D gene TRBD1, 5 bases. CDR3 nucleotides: TGTGCCAGCTCACCTCGCCAGGACACCTACGAGCAGTACTTC. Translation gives CASSPRQDTYEQYF.